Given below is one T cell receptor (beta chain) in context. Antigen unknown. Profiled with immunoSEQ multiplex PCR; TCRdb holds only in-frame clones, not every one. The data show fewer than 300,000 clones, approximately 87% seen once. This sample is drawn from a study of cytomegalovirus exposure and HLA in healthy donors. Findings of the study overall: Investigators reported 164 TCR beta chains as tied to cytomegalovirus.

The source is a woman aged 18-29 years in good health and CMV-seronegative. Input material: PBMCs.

DNA for the CDR3: TGCGCCAGCAGTCTCGCTGAACTAGGAGGCACAGATACGCAGTATTTT. Translation gives CASSLAELGGTDTQYF. The chain links TRBV5-1 to TRBJ2-3; D perhaps matches TRBD2 (5 bases). Trimming left V 5 bases short and J 1 base short, with 17 bases between. The CDR3 is made up of 16 amino acids. CDR1 and CDR2 from the germline V gene are SGHRS and YFSETQ.